Sequencing of this T cell receptor beta chain was carried out in a study of T-cell reconstitution after alpha-beta-depleted transplantation in children. The junction had 4 bases not matched to a gene; V was cut back by 0 bases and J by 4 bases. CDR1 is MGHDK and CDR2 is SYGVNS in the germline V gene. The CDR3 runs 15 residues. This clonotype was found a few times. The antigen is undetermined. Notes on the study in general: Alpha-beta T cells present about two months after transplant were reported to originate from several hundred expanded graft clones. Newly generated T cells supplied most T-cell counts and diversity one year post-transplant. Some patients owed their high day-60 TCRbeta diversity to surviving recipient T cells and thymic progenitors.

Unique molecular identifiers were built into the TCRbeta library. Each CDR3 protein is one row after TCRdb ran MiXCR on the PCR reads. The sample includes hundreds of thousands of distinct CDR3 sequences, roughly 13% seen only once; the top ten take roughly 2.3%. This TCR was recovered from a male patient aged 5 to 17 who had a stem cell transplant for acute myeloid leukemia, so the T cells may come from the graft donor. The specimen comprised PBMCs, mostly from graft donor cells, sampled 360 days after TCRalphabeta/CD19-depleted stem cell transplant. This chain joins TRBV25-1 and TRBJ1-1; 8 positions match TRBD1. CDR3 protein: CASSEYRGQATEAFF. The CDR3 DNA is TGTGCCAGCAGTGAATATAGGGGACAGGCCACTGAAGCTTTCTTT.